This record concerns one T cell receptor beta chain sequence. Repertoires were generated with immunoSEQ multiplex PCR, while TCRdb's copy carries only in-frame clones and drops some. Of about 14,000 clones listed, roughly 82% are singletons. This sample is drawn from a study of blood T cell repertoires in COVID-19. Trimming removed 4 bases from V and 4 bases from J, with 10 bases in between. The CDR3 loop spans 13 amino acids. The sequenced sample consisted of peripheral blood. The chain employs TRBV23-1 and TRBJ1-2, with D unresolved. TRBV23-1 is classed as an ORF, of uncertain function. The TCR was taken from a woman aged 45-65 years with active or convalescent COVID-19. The CDR3 is CASSRRRTYGYTF. For the CDR3, the DNA is TGCGCCAGCAGTCGTCGGAGAACCTATGGCTACACCTTC.